Below, 15 T cell receptor beta chains from the same sample are listed, as sequenced in a study of T cell responses to AZD1222 COVID-19 vaccine. Some clones are missing from TCRdb's copy, which holds only in-frame ones; the method was immunoSEQ multiplex PCR. The sample has about 85,000 clones; around 90% are singletons. Source: peripheral blood, taken on day 0 of AZD1222 vaccination. The receptors here all came from an adult in good health.

CDR3 residues: CASSLSAGGETQYF. DNA of the CDR3: TGTGCCAGCAGCTTATCAGCGGGAGGGGAGACCCAGTACTTC. The chain joins TRBV11-2 to TRBJ2-5, with TRBD2 matching 10 bases. Germline V CDR1 and CDR2: SGHAT, FQNNGV. V gave up 2 bases and J gave up 5 bases; unmatched junction bases: 2. The CDR3 runs to 14 residues. The full variable domain, its missing parts supplied by reference TRBV11-2 and TRBJ2-5, is EAGVAQSPRYKIIEKRQSVAFWCNPISGHATLYWYQQILGQGPKLLIQFQNNGVVDDSQLPKDRFSAERLKGVDSTLKIQPAKLEDSAVYLCASSLSAGGETQYFGPGTRLLVL.

This clone was counted between two and nine times. The rearrangement links TRBV11-2 to TRBJ1-2; TRBD1 aligns across 12 bases. Losses at the gene ends were 5 bases for V and 4 bases for J; bases not matched to a gene: 14. CDR3 length: 18 amino acids. The germline CDR1 and CDR2 sequences are SGHAT and FQNNGV. The chain's CDR3 is CASSPYKGQGARFYGYTF. The CDR3, as DNA: TGTGCCAGCAGCCCCTATAAGGGACAGGGGGCGAGATTCTATGGCTACACCTTC. Together with reference TRBV11-2 and TRBJ1-2, the CDR3 gives the full variable domain: EAGVAQSPRYKIIEKRQSVAFWCNPISGHATLYWYQQILGQGPKLLIQFQNNGVVDDSQLPKDRFSAERLKGVDSTLKIQPAKLEDSAVYLCASSPYKGQGARFYGYTFGSGTRLTVV.

The chain carries TRBV27 and TRBJ1-4, with 9 nucleotides matching TRBD1. Trimming at V came to 6 bases and at J to 15 bases, leaving 8 bases not matched to a gene. CDR1 and CDR2 (germline): MNHEY, SMNVEV (reference sequence). This CDR3 has 12 amino acids. CDR3 in amino acids: CASSIPRDRVFF. The CDR3 nucleotides are TGTGCCAGCAGCATTCCCCGGGACAGGGTGTTTTTT.

This chain connects TRBV4-1 to TRBJ1-1; D is uncertain. Trimming took off 3 bases at V and 0 bases at J, with 11 bases between the two ends. Per the germline V gene, CDR1 is MGHRA and CDR2 is YSYEKL. This CDR3 has 15 amino acids. CDR3 loop: CASSQVNGMNTEAFF. The CDR3 bases are TGCGCCAGCAGCCAGGTTAATGGGATGAACACTGAAGCTTTCTTT.

The chain carries TRBV3-1 (or the pseudogene TRBV3-2) and TRBJ2-6; no clear D gene. CDR3 length equals 17 residues. The germline V gene encodes CDR1 LGHDT and CDR2 YNNKEL (reference sequence). V dropped 0 bases and J dropped 3 bases, with 12 bases sitting between them. CDR3 sequence: CASSQDNPLYGANVLTF. The CDR3, as DNA: TGTGCCAGCAGCCAAGATAACCCCCTGTATGGGGCCAACGTCCTGACTTTC.

The chain uses TRBV29-1 and TRBJ2-1; TRBD2 aligns across 7 bases. V gave up 0 bases and J gave up 10 bases; unmatched junction bases: 6. This CDR3 spans 13 amino acids. Germline CDR1 reads SQVTM; CDR2 reads ANQGSEA. The CDR3 bases are TGCAGCGTTGAAGATCGGCTAGCGGTGGAGCAGTTCTTC. Its protein product is CSVEDRLAVEQFF.

The chain uses TRBV28 and TRBJ1-5, with a tentative D call TRBD1 (5 bases). The CDR3 spans 14 residues. The V and J ends lost 6 bases and 0 bases respectively, with 9 bases between them. Looked up from germline, CDR1 is MDHEN and CDR2 is SYDVKM. The CDR3 region has the DNA TGTGCCAGCAGGTGGGGCAGTAGCAATCAGCCCCAGCATTTT. Protein sequence: CASRWGSSNQPQHF.

This rearrangement joins TRBV2 to TRBJ2-1; weak D call: TRBD1 (5 bases). Germline V lookup: CDR1 SNHLY, CDR2 FYNNEI. Trimming took 8 bases from V and 3 from J, leaving 20 bases between them. The CDR3 length is 16 residues. CDR3 region: CASAGSPGQGYNEQFF. The DNA for the CDR3 is TGTGCCAGCGCCGGATCCCCAGGGCAGGGCTACAATGAGCAGTTCTTC.

The chain uses TRBV15 and TRBJ1-2; 11 bases are shared with TRBD1. V was clipped by 5 bases and J by 8 bases; unmatched bases: 10. The CDR3 is made up of 15 amino acids. Germline CDR1 reads LNHNV; CDR2 reads YYDKDF (reference sequence). The CDR3 DNA reads TGTGCCACCAGCCGCACCGGGACAGGGGGAGGAGGCTACACCTTC. This codes for CATSRTGTGGGGYTF. Looking up the rest from reference TRBV15 and TRBJ1-2 gives the full variable domain: DAMVIQNPRYQVTQFGKPVTLSCSQTLNHNVMYWYQQKSSQAPKLLFHYYDKDFNNEADTPDNFQSRRPNTSFCFLDIRSPGLGDTAMYLCATSRTGTGGGGYTFGSGTRLTVV.

This clone was detected once. The V call is TRBV5-4, the J call TRBJ2-3; weak D call: TRBD2 (6 bases). V dropped 1 base and J dropped 4 bases, with 10 bases sitting between them. Per the germline V gene, CDR1 is SGHNT and CDR2 is YYREEE (reference sequence). The CDR3 has 14 residues. CDR3 nucleotides: TGTGCCAGCAGCTTGACTAGCTTCCCAGATACGCAGTATTTT. Protein sequence: CASSLTSFPDTQYF.

Turning to this clone: Additional DNA sequences in this sample encode the identical CDR3. The CDR3 sequence: CASSPRGPDTQYF. The CDR3 region has the DNA TGTGCCAGCAGCCCCCGCGGGCCAGATACGCAGTATTTT. The rearrangement uses TRBV7-9 and TRBJ2-3; weak D call: TRBD2 (5 bases). CDR1 SEHNR and CDR2 FQNEAQ come from the germline V gene (reference sequence). Trimming took off 5 bases at V and 4 bases at J, with 10 bases between the two ends. The CDR3 sequence is 13 residues long.

This clone was recorded a few times. This chain links TRBV3-1 (or the pseudogene TRBV3-2) with TRBJ2-2; TRBD2 is a possible D gene (6 bases). Trimming cost V 3 bases and J 5 bases, with 16 bases left between them. The CDR3 is 16 amino acids. Germline CDR1 reads LGHDT; CDR2 reads YNNKEL (reference sequence). CDR3 sequence reads: CASSQGGLGWTGELFF. The DNA of the CDR3 is TGTGCCAGCAGCCAGGGAGGTTTAGGGTGGACCGGGGAGCTGTTTTTT.

This chain connects TRBV11-2 to TRBJ2-1; D gene unclear. The CDR3 runs 15 residues. With 3 bases removed from V and 2 bases from J, the gap between germline ends came to 11 bases. Germline V CDR1 and CDR2: SGHAT, FQNNGV. The CDR3 bases are TGTGCCAGCAGCTTTGGACCGCAGACCTACAATGAGCAGTTCTTC. Translating it yields CASSFGPQTYNEQFF.

A few counts support this clone. This rearrangement joins TRBV9 to TRBJ2-3, with TRBD2 identical over 13 bases. The CDR3 is 16 residues long. CDR1 SGDLS and CDR2 YYNGEE come from the germline V gene. V gave up 4 bases and J gave up 2 bases; unmatched junction bases: 4. The CDR3 DNA is TGTGCCAGCAGCCTGGGACTAGCGGGGTTCACAGATACGCAGTATTTT. This translates into CASSLGLAGFTDTQYF. Full variable domain (outside the CDR3, taken from reference TRBV9 and TRBJ2-3): DSGVTQTPKHLITATGQRVTLRCSPRSGDLSVYWYQQSLDQGLQFLIQYYNGEERAKGNILERFSAQQFPDLHSELNLSSLELGDSALYFCASSLGLAGFTDTQYFGPGTRLTVL.

This sequence joins TRBV7-3 and TRBJ2-3, with a possible D match to TRBD1 (5 bases). The germline CDR1 and CDR2 sequences are SGHTA and FQGTGA. Trimming took off 2 bases at V and 2 bases at J, with 8 bases between the two ends. CDR3 length: 14 residues. CDR3 DNA sequence: TGTGCCAGCAGCTTACAGGGCTCCACAGATACGCAGTATTTT. Translation gives CASSLQGSTDTQYF.